This is a list of T cell receptor beta chains from one sample in a study of radiation and T cells in renal cell carcinoma. Method: immunoSEQ multiplex PCR; TCRdb's copy keeps in-frame clones and lacks some. The table lists about 59,000 clones, around 78% of them singletons, with 6% to 8% in the top ten. The source material was blood, sampled from a patient whose treatment included radiotherapy and nephrectomy. The origin of the receptors is a man in his 60s with renal cell carcinoma. Both conserved end residues are part of each CDR3.

cdr3_length	v_call	j_call	cdr3_aa
14	TRBV7-6	TRBJ2-1	CASSLGRGYNEQFF
18	TRBV5-1	TRBJ1-6	CASSAVNRGSSYNSPLHF
15	TRBV19	TRBJ1-2	CASSIHRDSIYGYTF
16	TRBV7-2	TRBJ1-4	CASSTGGPRRGEKLFF
13	TRBV10-1	TRBJ1-4	CASSDRAGEKLFF
13	TRBV25-1	TRBJ2-1	CASSLAGAHEQFF
14	TRBV30	TRBJ1-1	CAWSPRVGNTEAFF
19	TRBV4-1	TRBJ1-6	CASSQDTRGQGKRNSPLHF
11	TRBV28	TRBJ2-5	CASSLLGTQYF
15	TRBV27	TRBJ1-5	CASSLLTGVDQPQHF
14	TRBV10-1	TRBJ2-3	CASSGQGEPDTQYF
15	TRBV6-1	TRBJ1-1	CASSEIQGYDTEAFF
15	TRBV10-1	TRBJ2-2	CASSSGGLNTGELFF
17	TRBV10-1	TRBJ2-5	CASSEGRGLADQETQYF
14	TRBV11-2	TRBJ1-1	CASSSILMNTEAFF
17	TRBV11-3	TRBJ2-4	CASSSLTTSGGQNIQYF
15	TRBV12-5	TRBJ2-2	CASGTRAANTGELFF
16	TRBV15	TRBJ1-1	CATSRGTGTGDTEAFF
13	TRBV6-5	TRBJ1-1	CASSYSTVTEAFF
14	TRBV18	TRBJ1-4	CASSPPGQTEKLFF
14	TRBV14	TRBJ1-1	CASSLMGWGTEAFF
13	TRBV6-1	TRBJ1-1	CASSGTENTEAFF
16	TRBV4-3	TRBJ2-5	CASSPGQGAVGETQYF
12	TRBV30	TRBJ2-1	CAWKVEGNEQFF
17	TRBV4-1	TRBJ2-3	CASSPTGTSGTTDTQYF
16	TRBV4-3	TRBJ2-3	CASSQGTRTLTDTQYF
14	TRBV15	TRBJ2-7	CATSRETGNYEQYF
14	TRBV7-2	TRBJ2-7	CASSPSSGFYEQYF
16	TRBV30	TRBJ1-1	CAWSTRDRGVNTEAFF
12	TRBV9	TRBJ1-1	CASSVHGAEAFF
17	TRBV27	TRBJ2-2	CASSGLAGGPHTGELFF
11	TRBV20-1	TRBJ2-7	CSASVADEQYF
13	TRBV25-1	TRBJ2-3	CASGTSGQDTQYF
13	TRBV10-1	TRBJ2-5	CASSAVYQETQYF
16	TRBV6-1	TRBJ2-1	CASSETSGRVYNEQFF
13	TRBV2	TRBJ2-1	CASKETANNEQFF
15	TRBV7-9	TRBJ2-5	CASTRQGGNQETQYF
12	TRBV5-5	TRBJ1-2	CASSLGLYGYTF
15	TRBV7-6	TRBJ1-5	CASSLRQGRGQPQHF
15	TRBV29-1	TRBJ1-2	CSVVTTTGTGGGYTF
13	TRBV19	TRBJ1-2	CASSDRFHHDYTF
16	TRBV30	TRBJ1-5	CAWSPRAGDSNQPQHF
13	TRBV7-8	TRBJ2-5	CASSLGTSQTQYF
16	TRBV10-1	TRBJ2-2	CASGETDRGFTGELFF
12	TRBV7-8	TRBJ1-6	CASRNWGSPLHF
16	TRBV6-6	TRBJ2-3	CASSYLSGRSTDTQYF
15	TRBV19	TRBJ1-1	CASSIGRGADTEAFF
16	TRBV9	TRBJ1-1	CASSVEAAFLNTEAFF
16	TRBV11-2	TRBJ2-5	CASSLMAGDFQETQYF
15	TRBV7-2	TRBJ2-5	CASSLEGQDAETQYF
14	TRBV7-2	TRBJ1-2	CASSFSGTSYGYTF
15	TRBV25-1	TRBJ2-1	CASSPLAGRSSEQFF
13	TRBV27	TRBJ1-1	CASSGHVNTEAFF
17	TRBV5-6	TRBJ2-6	CASSLAGGPDGANVLTF
12	TRBV7-3	TRBJ2-5	CASSFYQETQYF
13	TRBV29-1	TRBJ2-1	CSVVFGQGTEQFF